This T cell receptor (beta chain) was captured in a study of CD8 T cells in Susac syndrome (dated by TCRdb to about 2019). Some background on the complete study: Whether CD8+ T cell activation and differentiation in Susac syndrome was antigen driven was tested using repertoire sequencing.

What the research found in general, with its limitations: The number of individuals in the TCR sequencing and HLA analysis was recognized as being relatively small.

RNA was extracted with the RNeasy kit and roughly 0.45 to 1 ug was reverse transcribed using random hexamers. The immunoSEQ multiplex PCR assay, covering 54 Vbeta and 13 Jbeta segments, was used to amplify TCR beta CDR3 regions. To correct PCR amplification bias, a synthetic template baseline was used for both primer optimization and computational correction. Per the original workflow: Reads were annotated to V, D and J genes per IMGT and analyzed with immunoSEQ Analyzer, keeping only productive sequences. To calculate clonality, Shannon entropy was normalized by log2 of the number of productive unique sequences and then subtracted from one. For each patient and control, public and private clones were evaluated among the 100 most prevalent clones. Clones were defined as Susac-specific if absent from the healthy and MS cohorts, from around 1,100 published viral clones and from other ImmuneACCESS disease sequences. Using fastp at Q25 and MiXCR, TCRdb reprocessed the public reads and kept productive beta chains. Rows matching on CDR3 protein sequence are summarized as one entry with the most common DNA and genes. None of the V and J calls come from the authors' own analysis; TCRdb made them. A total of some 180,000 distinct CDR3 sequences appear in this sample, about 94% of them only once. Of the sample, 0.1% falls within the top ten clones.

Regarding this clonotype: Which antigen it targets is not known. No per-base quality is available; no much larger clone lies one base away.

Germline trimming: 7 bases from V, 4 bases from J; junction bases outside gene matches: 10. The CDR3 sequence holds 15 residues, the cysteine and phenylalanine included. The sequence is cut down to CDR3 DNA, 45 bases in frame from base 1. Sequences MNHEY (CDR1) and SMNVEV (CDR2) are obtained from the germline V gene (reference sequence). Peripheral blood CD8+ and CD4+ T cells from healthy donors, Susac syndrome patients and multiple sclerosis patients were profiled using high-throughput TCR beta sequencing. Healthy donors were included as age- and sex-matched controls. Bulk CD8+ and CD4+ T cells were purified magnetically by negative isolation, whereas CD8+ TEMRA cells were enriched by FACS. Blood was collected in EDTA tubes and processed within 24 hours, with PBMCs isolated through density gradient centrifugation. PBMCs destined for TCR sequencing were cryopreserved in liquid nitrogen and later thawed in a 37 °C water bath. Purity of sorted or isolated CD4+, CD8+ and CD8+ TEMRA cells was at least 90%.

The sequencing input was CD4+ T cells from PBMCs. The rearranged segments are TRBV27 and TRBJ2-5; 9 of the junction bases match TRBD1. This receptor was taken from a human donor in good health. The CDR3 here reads CASKPGTGWLETQYF. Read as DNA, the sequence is TGTGCCAGCAAACCTGGGACAGGGTGGTTAGAGACCCAGTACTTC.